The 28 T cell receptor beta chains below were found in one sample sequenced in a study of blood T cells in healthy people across ages. A J-beta primer mix and a sample-barcoded 5' primer were used in a second PCR of roughly 6 to 12 cycles. TCRdb re-called the 5' RACE reads with MiXCR, one entry per CDR3 protein. The sample shows around 970,000 distinct CDR3 sequences, approximately 50% of them seen only once. The sample was blood. These receptors were collected from a woman aged 60-75 years in good health.

The rearrangement joins TRBV9 to TRBJ1-4; no reliable D call. The CDR3 totals 15 residues. Trimming left V 4 bases short and J 6 bases short, with 16 bases between. CDR1 is SGDLS and CDR2 is YYNGEE in the germline V gene. The chain's CDR3 is CASSPLGRVDEKLFF. CDR3 sequence (DNA): TGTGCCAGCAGCCCGCTCGGGAGGGTCGATGAAAAACTGTTTTTT.

The chain links TRBV6-6 to TRBJ2-3; perhaps TRBD2 as D (5 bases). The V and J ends lost 0 bases and 14 bases respectively, with 18 bases between them. This CDR3 has 14 residues. From germline, CDR1 is MNHNY and CDR2 SVGAGI (reference sequence). The CDR3 DNA follows: TGTGCCAGCAGTTACTCGAGGACTGATCCCCGGTGGTATTTT. Translating it yields CASSYSRTDPRWYF.

The rearrangement uses TRBV3-1 and TRBJ2-1; D not resolved. Germline V CDR1 and CDR2: LGHDT, YNNKEL (reference sequence). V was clipped by 4 bases and J by 0 bases, with 10 bases between them. This CDR3 has 15 residues. CDR3 sequence: CASSRSRSSYNEQFF. The CDR3 DNA reads TGTGCCAGCAGCCGCAGCCGGAGCTCCTACAATGAGCAGTTCTTC.

This clonotype was seen just once. V usage is TRBV6-2 or TRBV6-3 and J usage is TRBJ1-5, with unresolved D. Germline assignment: CDR1 MNHEY and CDR2 SVGEGT. The CDR3 loop spans 14 amino acids. With 9 bases removed from V and 5 bases from J, the gap between germline ends came to 17 bases. CDR3 protein: CASTPEGAYQPQHF. The CDR3 DNA reads TGTGCCAGTACCCCCGAGGGCGCATATCAGCCCCAGCATTTT.

J is TRBJ1-4 and V is TRBV3-1; TRBD1 is a possible D gene (6 bases). The CDR3 consists of 13 residues. Germline CDR1 reads LGHDT; CDR2 reads YNNKEL (reference sequence). V lost 3 bases and J 7 bases, leaving 9 bases between the germline ends. The CDR3: CASSQEGVEKLFF. CDR3 coding DNA: TGTGCCAGCAGCCAGGAGGGGGTTGAAAAACTGTTTTTT. The full variable domain, rest sourced from reference TRBV3-1 and TRBJ1-4, is DTAVSQTPKYLVTQMGNDKSIKCEQNLGHDTMYWYKQDSKKFLKIMFSYNNKELIINETVPNRFSPKSPDKAHLNLHINSLELGDSAVYFCASSQEGVEKLFFGSGTQLSVL.

In its sample, this clonotype was seen many times. The chain links TRBV29-1 to TRBJ2-7, with D hard to call. The CDR3 runs to 13 residues. CDR1 and CDR2 (germline): SQVTM, ANQGSEA. With 1 base removed from V and 5 bases from J, the gap between germline ends came to 12 bases. The CDR3 reads CSVEGAAPDEQYF. The CDR3 coding sequence is TGCAGCGTTGAAGGGGCGGCACCGGACGAGCAGTACTTC.

This clonotype has a single count. The chain has TRBV6-5 and TRBJ2-1; 7 bases line up with TRBD2. The length of the CDR3 is 19 residues. V shed 0 bases and J 3 bases; nucleotides not matched to a gene: 14. In germline, CDR1 is MNHEY, CDR2 SVGAGI. DNA for the CDR3: TGTGCCAGCAGTTACTCGAAAGTCCGGCTAGCGGAGCACTACAATGAGCAGTTCTTC. This sequence encodes CASSYSKVRLAEHYNEQFF.

A note on this clonotype: An end of the junction does not agree with germline; a read error may underlie this. The chain has TRBV7-3 and TRBJ2-2; a possible D gene is TRBD1 (6 bases). Germline CDR1 and CDR2: SGHTA and FQGTGA. The CDR3 has 15 amino acids. The CDR3 loop reads CANSLGLGGTGELFF. The CDR3 DNA reads TGTGCCAACAGCTTAGGGCTAGGGGGCACCGGGGAGCTGTTTTTT.

This clonotype was detected once. V and J are TRBV19 and TRBJ1-6; 10 bases map to TRBD1. CDR1 LNHDA and CDR2 SQIVND come from the germline V gene (reference sequence). The V gene end was trimmed by 5 bases and the J gene end by 6 bases; junction bases not matched to a gene: 4. The CDR3 consists of 15 residues. The CDR3 DNA follows: TGTGCCAGTAGTGCCGGGACAGGGGCTAATTCACCCCTCCACTTT. The encoded protein is CASSAGTGANSPLHF.

This clonotype was seen more than once but under ten times. CDR3 DNA sequence: TGCGCCAGCAGCCAAGTGTCGGTGTATAATTCACCCCTCCACTTT. It encodes CASSQVSVYNSPLHF. V and J are TRBV4-1 and TRBJ1-6; no definite D call. V was shortened by 1 base and J by 4 bases, with 8 bases between the two germline ends. Germline V lookup: CDR1 MGHRA, CDR2 YSYEKL. The CDR3 spans 15 residues.

This clonotype turned up a few times. V usage is TRBV27 and J usage is TRBJ2-3, with TRBD1 matching over 8 bases. V was clipped by 5 bases and J by 6 bases; unmatched bases: 7. This CDR3 spans 14 amino acids. CDR1 is MNHEY, CDR2 SMNVEV, per germline (reference sequence). CDR3 sequence: CASSPGTGGDTQYF. The CDR3 DNA reads as TGTGCCAGCAGTCCCGGGACAGGCGGGGATACGCAGTATTTT.

The rearrangement links TRBV4-3 to TRBJ2-7; TRBD1 is a possible D gene (5 bases). The CDR3 loop spans 14 amino acids. Germline CDR1 reads LGHNA; CDR2 reads YSLEER. V was trimmed by 2 bases and J by 2 bases, leaving 10 bases between them. CDR3 nucleotides: TGCGCCAGCAGCCAATGGCAGGGAACCTACGAGCAGTACTTC. Encoded protein: CASSQWQGTYEQYF.

This clonotype was seen just once. For the CDR3, the DNA is TGCAGTGCTCGGGACGACGAACACTATGAGACCCAGTACTTC. Protein: CSARDDEHYETQYF. The chain links TRBV20-1 to TRBJ2-5; either TRBD1 or TRBD2 may supply D (5 bases each). Trimming removed 5 bases from V and 5 bases from J, with 18 bases in between. There are 14 residues in the CDR3. Germline lookup yields CDR1 DFQATT and CDR2 SNEGSKA (reference sequence).

This sequence joins TRBV4-1 and TRBJ2-1, with D hard to call. This CDR3 has 13 amino acids. The germline V and J ends were trimmed by 4 bases and 8 bases, with 12 bases remaining between them. Per germline, CDR1 MGHRA and CDR2 YSYEKL. CDR3: CASSLSLEDEQFF. CDR3 nucleotide sequence: TGCGCCAGCAGCCTTTCTCTTGAGGATGAGCAGTTCTTC.

The chain employs TRBV12-3 or TRBV12-4 and TRBJ2-7, with TRBD2 identical over 7 bases. Trimming removed 4 bases from V and 6 bases from J; junction bases left unmatched: 9. The CDR3 sequence is 14 residues long. The CDR3 loop reads CASSSQTGGVEQYF. CDR3 bases: TGTGCCAGCAGTTCTCAAACGGGAGGTGTCGAGCAGTACTTC.

This clonotype was seen a few times. CDR3 sequence reads: CASSLTGFQETQYF. In DNA, the CDR3 is TGTGCCAGCAGCTTAACAGGGTTCCAAGAGACCCAGTACTTC. This sequence joins TRBV13 and TRBJ2-5; TRBD1 might be the D (6 bases). Germline assignment: CDR1 PRHDT and CDR2 FYEKMQ (reference sequence). This CDR3 spans 14 amino acids. Trimming left V 2 bases short and J 1 base short, with 8 bases between.

The chain carries TRBV18 and TRBJ2-5, with 7 bases lining up with TRBD2. Germline lookup yields CDR1 KGHSH and CDR2 LQKENI. The CDR3 spans 14 residues. V lost 3 bases to trimming and J lost 11 bases; unmatched junction nucleotides: 12. CDR3: CASSPQREVGEQYF. The CDR3 region has the DNA TGTGCCAGCTCACCCCAACGGGAGGTGGGGGAGCAGTACTTC.

This clonotype has just a few counts. This chain joins TRBV12-5 and TRBJ2-5; D ambiguous. The J call is doubtful: the DNA matches TRBJ2-4 better. The CDR3 totals 15 residues. Germline CDR1 reads LGHNT; CDR2 reads FRNRAP. CDR3 residues: CASGFVEPAKNIQYF. As DNA, the CDR3 is TGTGCTAGTGGTTTCGTGGAACCAGCCAAAAACATTCAGTACTTC.

J is TRBJ2-6 and V is TRBV7-8; TRBD1 matches at 8 bases. The CDR3 runs to 17 residues. The trim removed 6 bases at V and 0 bases at J, leaving 7 bases unmatched. The germline V gene has CDR1 SGHVS and CDR2 FQNEAQ. In nucleotides, the CDR3 is TGTGCCAGCAGGAGACAGGGGACTCACTCTGGGGCCAACGTCCTGACTTTC. Its translation is CASRRQGTHSGANVLTF. The variable domain in full, completed from reference TRBV7-8 and TRBJ2-6, reads GAGVSQSPRYKVAKRGQDVALRCDPISGHVSLFWYQQALGQGPEFLTYFQNEAQLDKSGLPSDRFFAERPEGSVSTLKIQRTQQEDSAVYLCASRRQGTHSGANVLTFGAGSRLTVL.

This clonotype was recorded only once. The J gene is TRBJ2-5, the V gene TRBV11-2; tentative D call: TRBD1 (6 bases). Germline CDR1 is SGHAT and CDR2 is FQNNGV. The ends were cut back, 5 bases at V and 2 bases at J, with 15 bases in the middle. The CDR3 consists of 15 residues. The CDR3 protein is CASSPQRGRQETQYF. The CDR3, as DNA: TGTGCCAGCAGCCCTCAGAGGGGGAGACAAGAGACCCAGTACTTC.

This clonotype occurred once. DNA for the CDR3: TGTGCCACCAGCAGAGACTACGGGACAGCCAAAGCTCCTATTTACTACGAGCAGTACTTC. Translation: CATSRDYGTAKAPIYYEQYF. The chain carries TRBV15 and TRBJ2-7, with 7 positions matching TRBD1. Trimming took 0 bases from V and 3 from J; bases not matched to a gene: 20. Germline V lookup: CDR1 LNHNV, CDR2 YYDKDF (reference sequence). The CDR3 totals 20 residues.

V and J are TRBV6-5 and TRBJ2-5; 10 bases agree with TRBD2. CDR3 length: 14 residues. Germline CDR1 MNHEY, CDR2 SVGAGI. Trimming at V came to 6 bases and at J to 9 bases, leaving 10 bases not matched to a gene. CDR3 sequence (DNA): TGTGCCAGCAGATTGGGACTAGCGCAAGGGGCCCAGTACTTC. Its protein is CASRLGLAQGAQYF.

The CDR3, as DNA: TGCGCCAGCAGCCGATGGACTAGCGGATCAACCACAGATACGCAGTATTTT. It codes for CASSRWTSGSTTDTQYF. This chain connects TRBV5-1 to TRBJ2-3; 10 bases line up with TRBD2. V lost 4 bases and J lost 2; bases outside the gene matches: 10. The CDR3 loop spans 17 amino acids. The germline gives CDR1 SGHRS, CDR2 YFSETQ.

This clonotype was recorded a few times. V and J are TRBV29-1 and TRBJ2-1; TRBD2 is a possible D gene (7 bases). The V gene lost 7 bases and the J gene lost 4 bases, with 17 bases spanning the gap. Germline lookup yields CDR1 SQVTM and CDR2 ANQGSEA. CDR3 length: 14 residues. CDR3 protein: CSAQGGGRYNEQFF. The CDR3 nucleotides read TGCAGCGCTCAAGGGGGGGGCAGATACAATGAGCAGTTCTTC.

V usage is TRBV20-1 and J usage is TRBJ2-3, with D maybe TRBD2 (6 bases). CDR1 and CDR2 (germline): DFQATT, SNEGSKA (reference sequence). The length of the CDR3 is 14 residues. The V and J ends lost 1 base and 2 bases respectively, with 10 bases between them. The CDR3 is CSARVSGSTDTQYF. The DNA for the CDR3 is TGCAGTGCTAGAGTTAGCGGATCCACAGATACGCAGTATTTT.

The V gene is TRBV20-1, the J gene TRBJ2-5, with D tentatively TRBD2 (5 bases). CDR3 length: 14 residues. CDR1 is DFQATT, CDR2 SNEGSKA, per germline (reference sequence). Trimming took off 3 bases at V and 2 bases at J, with 13 bases between the two ends. CDR3 amino acids: CSARPDWQQETQYF. CDR3 in DNA: TGCAGTGCTAGGCCGGACTGGCAACAAGAGACCCAGTACTTC.

The CDR3 DNA reads as TGTGCCAGCAAATCGGGACATACGCAAGAGACCCAGTACTTC. Encoded protein: CASKSGHTQETQYF. The chain recombines TRBV6-2 or TRBV6-3 with TRBJ2-5; possible D gene TRBD1, 6 bases. V was clipped by 7 bases and J by 2 bases, with 14 bases between them. Germline V gene lookup returns CDR1 MNHEY and CDR2 SVGEGT. The CDR3 has 14 residues.

The sample holds a few counts of this clonotype. The J gene is TRBJ2-4, the V gene TRBV3-1; 7 bases line up with TRBD2. Germline loops: CDR1 LGHDT, CDR2 YNNKEL (reference sequence). The V gene end was trimmed by 4 bases and the J gene end by 2 bases; junction bases not matched to a gene: 11. The CDR3 is 17 residues long. The CDR3 reads CASSRISAGSTKNIQYF. The CDR3 nucleotides read TGTGCCAGCAGCCGAATCTCAGCGGGATCGACCAAAAACATTCAGTACTTC. Full variable domain (missing parts from reference TRBV3-1 and TRBJ2-4): DTAVSQTPKYLVTQMGNDKSIKCEQNLGHDTMYWYKQDSKKFLKIMFSYNNKELIINETVPNRFSPKSPDKAHLNLHINSLELGDSAVYFCASSRISAGSTKNIQYFGAGTRLSVL.